A single TCR beta chain is shown here with its context. J gave up 7 bases and V 5 bases, and 4 bases lay outside the gene matches. The CDR3 contains 12 residues. Germline assignment: CDR1 SEHNR and CDR2 FQNEAQ (reference sequence). Sequencing was performed with immunoSEQ multiplex PCR; in TCRdb, only in-frame clones are kept and a portion is missing. This sample has about 1.1 million clones, with more than 75% found just once. The sample belongs to a study of shared clonotypes between healthy human individuals. Study in general: A couple of women and a few men aged 18 to 49 served as donors. Each donor contributed plates that comprised three CD4 naive, three CD4 memory, two CD8 naive and one CD8 memory.

V is TRBV7-9 and J is TRBJ2-7; 8 positions match TRBD1. The sample consisted of memory CD4+ T cells from PBMCs. Subset defined: CD45RA-negative fraction. This TCR came from a man between 18 and 29 years old in good health. Some clones in this sample may be carry-over from other donors' samples. The DNA for the CDR3 is TGTGCCAGCAGCATTGGGACAGGTGAGCAGTACTTC. Protein: CASSIGTGEQYF.